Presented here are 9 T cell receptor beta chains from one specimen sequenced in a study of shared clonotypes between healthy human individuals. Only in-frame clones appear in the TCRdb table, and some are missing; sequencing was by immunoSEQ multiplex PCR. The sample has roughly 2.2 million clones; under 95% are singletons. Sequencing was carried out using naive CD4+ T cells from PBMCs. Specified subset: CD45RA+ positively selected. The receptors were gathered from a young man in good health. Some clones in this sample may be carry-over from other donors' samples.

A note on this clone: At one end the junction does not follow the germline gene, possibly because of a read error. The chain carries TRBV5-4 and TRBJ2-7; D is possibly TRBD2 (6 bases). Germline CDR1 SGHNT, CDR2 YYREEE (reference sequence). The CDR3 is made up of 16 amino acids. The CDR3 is CASSPEGRTNTYEQYF. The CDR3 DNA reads TGCGCCAGCAGCCCCGAAGGGAGGACCAACACCTACGAGCAGTACTTC.

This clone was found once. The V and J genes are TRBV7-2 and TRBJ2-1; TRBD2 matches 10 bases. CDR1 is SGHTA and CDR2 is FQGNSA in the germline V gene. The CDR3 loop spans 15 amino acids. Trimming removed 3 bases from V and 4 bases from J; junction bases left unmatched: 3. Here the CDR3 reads CASSFLTSGYNEQFF. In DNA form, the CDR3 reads TGTGCCAGCAGCTTCTTGACTAGCGGGTACAATGAGCAGTTCTTC.

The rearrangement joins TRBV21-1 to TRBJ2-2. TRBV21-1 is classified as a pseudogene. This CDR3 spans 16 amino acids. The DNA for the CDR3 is TGTGCCAGCAGCAAAGAGGGGGGACCGGACACCGGGGAGCTGTTTTTT. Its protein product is CASSKEGGPDTGELFF.

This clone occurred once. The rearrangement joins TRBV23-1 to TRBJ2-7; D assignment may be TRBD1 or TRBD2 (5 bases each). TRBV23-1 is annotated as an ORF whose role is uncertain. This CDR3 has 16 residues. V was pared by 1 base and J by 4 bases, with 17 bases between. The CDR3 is CASSQLTRDPFYEQYF. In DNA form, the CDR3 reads TGCGCCAGCAGTCAATTAACCCGGGACCCATTTTACGAGCAGTACTTC.

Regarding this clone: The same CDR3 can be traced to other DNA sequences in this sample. CDR3 region: CSVVQGAETQYF. The CDR3 DNA is TGCAGCGTGGTTCAGGGGGCAGAGACCCAGTACTTC. V and J are TRBV29-1 and TRBJ2-5; TRBD1 matches at 8 bases. Germline lookup yields CDR1 SQVTM and CDR2 ANQGSEA. CDR3 length: 12 residues. With V trimmed by 6 bases and J by 4 bases, 4 bases remained unmatched.

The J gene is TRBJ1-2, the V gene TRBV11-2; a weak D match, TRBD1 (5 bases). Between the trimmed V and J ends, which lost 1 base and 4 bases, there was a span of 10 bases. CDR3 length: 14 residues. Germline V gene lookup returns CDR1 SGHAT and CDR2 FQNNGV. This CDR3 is CASSLAGLSYGYTF. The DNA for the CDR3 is TGTGCCAGCAGCTTAGCGGGGCTTAGCTATGGCTACACCTTC.

CDR3: CASSPSDLRHQPQHF. In DNA form, the CDR3 reads TGTGCCAGCAGCCCCTCAGACCTTCGGCATCAGCCCCAGCATTTT. The rearrangement joins TRBV6-5 to TRBJ1-5; unclear D gene. Per germline, CDR1 MNHEY and CDR2 SVGAGI. The CDR3 contains 15 residues. The V end lost 6 bases, the J end lost 5 bases, and 17 bases lay between the germline ends.

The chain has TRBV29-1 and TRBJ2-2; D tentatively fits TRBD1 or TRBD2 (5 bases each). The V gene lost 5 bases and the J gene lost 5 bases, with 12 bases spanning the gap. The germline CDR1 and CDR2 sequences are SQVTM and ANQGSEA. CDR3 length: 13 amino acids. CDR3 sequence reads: CSVRLWGTGELFF. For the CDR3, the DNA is TGCAGCGTTCGGCTCTGGGGGACCGGGGAGCTGTTTTTT.

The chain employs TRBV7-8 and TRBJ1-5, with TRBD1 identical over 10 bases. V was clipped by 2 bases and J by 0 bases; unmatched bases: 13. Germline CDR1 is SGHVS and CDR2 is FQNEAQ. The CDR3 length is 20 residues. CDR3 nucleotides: TGTGCCAGCAGCTTACTCGGGGGGGGACAGGGGCCCAATAGCAATCAGCCCCAGCATTTT. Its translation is CASSLLGGGQGPNSNQPQHF.